This T cell receptor beta chain was sequenced in a study of cytomegalovirus exposure and HLA in healthy donors. Study-wide background: Genetic ancestry analysis placed about 84% of the roughly 400 donors that were genotyped in the Caucasian-associated cluster. Study outcomes and limitations: A later analysis, which compared TCR beta chains of equal frequency, found the HLA-associated ones more clonally expanded. Donor immune exposure was known only as CMV serostatus.

Researchers ran the PCR with 60 Vbeta and 13 Jbeta primers. TCRdb keeps only in-frame clones here, not all; method: immunoSEQ multiplex PCR. This sample has some 170,000 clones; 65% to 90% occur once, and the top ten carry about 11%. Regarding this clone: The antigen is unknown.

Germline V gene sequence: CDR1 GTSNPN, CDR2 SVGIG (reference sequence). The CDR3 runs to 13 residues. The V end was cut by 2 bases, the J end by 9 bases, with 14 bases between. The sequence was collected from a man in his fifties in good health and CMV-seropositive. The sample comprised PBMCs. The genes are TRBV30 and TRBJ2-1; no clear D. In nucleotides, the CDR3 is TGTGCCTGGAGTCCCAATACCGGGTCTGAGCAGTTCTTC. Protein: CAWSPNTGSEQFF.